This TCR beta chain was retrieved from a study of molecular identifiers for immune sequencing clone quantification (dated 2018 in TCRdb). The study in broad terms: For a replicate experiment, RNA from about 20,000 or 100,000 naive CD8 T cells was divided into five aliquots, of which four were sequenced. CD8 T cells were used in a methods study to benchmark molecular-identifier clustering-based TCR repertoire sequencing (MIDCIRS) and TCR RNA copy counting.

Receptor amplification or capture employed PCR. The listed sequencing device is NextSeq 500. Bulk TCR libraries were made following a previously described method, with the TCR primers given in Table S5. Purification of total RNA was performed with the Qiagen AllPrep DNA/RNA kit. Reads from multiple sequencing runs of the same library were pooled before analysis. Per the authors' processing: Reads were retained only if the reads had an exact TCR constant sequence, and the retained reads were trimmed to 150 nt and grouped according to their 12-nt molecular barcodes. Within each barcode group, reads were sub-clustered at a 15% Levenshtein threshold, and quality-weighted consensus sequences were built per RNA molecule. Non-functional sequences were excluded, and lower-count sequences lying one edit away from another sequence were also excluded. On the basis of fitting two negative binomial distributions, barcode sub-clusters with fewer than 20% of the maximum read count were discarded. In TCRdb, the public reads were trimmed at Q25 with fastp and aligned with MiXCR, with productive beta chains retained. Records with the same CDR3 protein are collapsed into one entry carrying the most frequent genes and DNA. These V and J calls originate from TCRdb's pipeline instead of the authors' own analysis. The sample data list hundreds of thousands of distinct CDR3 sequences, and roughly 25% of these were observed just once. The leading ten clones occupy 0.78% of the sample.

This clonotype was detected once. Its antigen remains unidentified. A read error is possible here, since a much larger clone lies one base away. Naive CD8 T cell libraries were made from 20,000 to 1,000,000 sorted cells using 10%, 30% or 50% of purified RNA. Naive CD8 T cells were FACS-sorted as CD8+CD4-CCR7+CD45RA+ on a BD FACSAria II into RLT Plus buffer. Around 10 TCR copies' worth of Jurkat RNA were spiked into roughly 17,000-1,100,000 naive CD8 T cell samples to test detection sensitivity. CD8 T cells were enriched with RosetteSep CD8+ T Cell Enrichment Cocktail and Ficoll-Paque, followed by ACK red cell lysis. V is reduced by 8 bases and J by 5 bases, leaving a spacing of 19 bases between them. The CDR3 sequence holds 14 residues, the cysteine and phenylalanine included. CDR3 DNA only is kept here, 42 bases in frame from base 1. The germline V gene supplies CDR1 SGHVS and CDR2 FNYEAQ. General findings and caveats noted by the study authors: Modeling estimated 2.5 to 3.5 recovered TCR RNA copies per cell, compared with about ten by digital PCR, which implies about 32% capture efficiency. Spiked-in Jurkat TCR RNA equivalent to a single cell was reported to be detectable even among one million naive CD8 T cells. Clones above 20 RNA copies held over 97% of molecules in CMV-specific effector cells but under 1% in naive cells. Identical TCR molecules sharing a barcode could cause highly expanded clone sizes to be underestimated. Without barcode sub-clustering, chimeric consensus sequences inflated TCR diversity; chimeras reached as high as 47%. Spiked-in Jurkat TCR RNA (10 copies' worth), which is not part of the donor repertoire, was contained in the naive libraries.

Sequencing was carried out using naive CD8+ T cells from blood, with Jurkat cell RNA spiked in. Reading the label with the study, this specimen's cell subset or site is: FACS-sorted CD8+CD4-CCR7+CD45RA+ naive T cells. The chain joins TRBV7-6 to TRBJ2-7; D gene: possibly TRBD1, on 7 matching bases. The TCR comes from a human donor in good health. Some libraries in this study had Jurkat cell RNA spiked in. The bases read TGTGCCAGCGGCCCATATGGAGGGGGCGACGAGCAGTACTTC. It codes for CASGPYGGGDEQYF.